The present T cell receptor beta chain was sequenced within a study of identical twins. Study findings and constraints: Insertions were reduced in abundant cord blood beta clonotypes but not in memory repertoires.

The CDR3 sequence is 15 residues long. Germline lookup yields CDR1 LGHNA and CDR2 YSLEER. In regard to this clonotype: The antigen is not known. A read error may be the cause here, since a much bigger clone is one base away.

TCRdb recomputed calls from the 5' RACE reads with MiXCR, one row per CDR3 protein. The sample holds 150,000 or so distinct CDR3 sequences; approximately 4% are singletons and the top ten take approximately 7.7%. The chain uses TRBV4-3 and TRBJ2-1, with a possible D match to TRBD2 (5 bases). Sequencing input: memory T cells sorted from blood. The TCR comes from a young man in good health. The CDR3 DNA is TGCGCCAGCAGCCAAGATCGGGGTTCCTACAATGAGCAGATCTTC. This codes for CASSQDRGSYNEQIF.